This TCR beta chain stems from a study of shared clonotypes between healthy human individuals. V lost 3 bases, J lost 13 bases, and 22 bases lay in between. Germline loops: CDR1 SGHDT, CDR2 YYEEEE. This CDR3 comprises 15 residues. This table comes from immunoSEQ multiplex PCR, and its TCRdb copy is limited to in-frame clones, with some not included. The sample lists approximately 480,000 clones, over 75% occurring once. This TCR derives from a woman in her forties in good health. Some clones in this sample may be carry-over from other donors' samples. The V call is TRBV5-6, the J call TRBJ1-4, with D unresolved. The sample was PBMCs. The chain's CDR3 is CASSSRLTSYGRLFF. CDR3 bases: TGTGCCAGCAGCTCTCGACTGACTTCTTATGGCCGACTGTTTTTT.